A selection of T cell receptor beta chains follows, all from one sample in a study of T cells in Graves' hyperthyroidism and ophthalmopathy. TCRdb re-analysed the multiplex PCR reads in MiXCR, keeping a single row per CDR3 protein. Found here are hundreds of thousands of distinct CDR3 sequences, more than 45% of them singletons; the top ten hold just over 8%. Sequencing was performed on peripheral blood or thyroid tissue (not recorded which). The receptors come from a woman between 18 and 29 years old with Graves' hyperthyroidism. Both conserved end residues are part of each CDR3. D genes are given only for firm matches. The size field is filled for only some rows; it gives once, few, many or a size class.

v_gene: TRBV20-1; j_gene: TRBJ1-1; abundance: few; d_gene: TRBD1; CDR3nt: TGCAGCGATAGTCCGGGACAGGGGTACACTGAAGCTTTCTTT; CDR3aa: CSDSPGQGYTEAFF
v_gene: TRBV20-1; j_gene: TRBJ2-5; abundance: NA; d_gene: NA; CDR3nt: TGCAGTGCTAGAACGGACAGTCCAGAGACCCAGTACTTC; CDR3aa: CSARTDSPETQYF
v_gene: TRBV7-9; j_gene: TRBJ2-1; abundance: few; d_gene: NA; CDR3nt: TGTGCCAGCAGCTTAGGGAGCTACAATGAGCAGTTCTTC; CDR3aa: CASSLGSYNEQFF
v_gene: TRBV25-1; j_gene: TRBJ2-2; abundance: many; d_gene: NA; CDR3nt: TGTGCCAGCAGTGAACCCCGCGGAGTAGGTACCGGGGAGCTGTTTTTT; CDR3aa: CASSEPRGVGTGELFF
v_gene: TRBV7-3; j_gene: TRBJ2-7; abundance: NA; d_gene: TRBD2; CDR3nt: TGTGCCAGCAGCATAACGACTAGCGGAGGGTACGAGCAGTACTTC; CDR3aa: CASSITTSGGYEQYF
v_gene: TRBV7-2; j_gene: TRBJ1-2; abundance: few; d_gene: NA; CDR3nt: TGTGCCAGCAGCGGTCTGTGGACACACAACTATGGCTACACCTTC; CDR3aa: CASSGLWTHNYGYTF
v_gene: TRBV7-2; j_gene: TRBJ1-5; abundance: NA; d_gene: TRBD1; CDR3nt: TGCGCCAGCAGCCAAGATCCAGGGGGCGACCGCAATCAGCCCCAGCATTTT; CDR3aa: CASSQDPGGDRNQPQHF
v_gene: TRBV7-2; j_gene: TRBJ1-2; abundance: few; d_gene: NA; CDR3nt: TGTGCCAGCAGCTTATATCGGGAACCGGACTATGGCTACACCTTC; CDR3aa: CASSLYREPDYGYTF
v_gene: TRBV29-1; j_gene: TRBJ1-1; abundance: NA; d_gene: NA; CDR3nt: TGCAGTGCCAGAGTCAGGGGCCTAAACACTGAAGCTTTCTTT; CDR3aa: CSARVRGLNTEAFF
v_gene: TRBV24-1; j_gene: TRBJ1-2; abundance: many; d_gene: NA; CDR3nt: TGTGCCACCAGTGACCGGGACGGCTACTATGGCTACACCTTC; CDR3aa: CATSDRDGYYGYTF
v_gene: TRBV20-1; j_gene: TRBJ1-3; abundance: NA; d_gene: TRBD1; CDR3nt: TGCAGTGCTCAACAGGGGGCGGGTGGAAACACCATATATTTT; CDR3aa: CSAQQGAGGNTIYF
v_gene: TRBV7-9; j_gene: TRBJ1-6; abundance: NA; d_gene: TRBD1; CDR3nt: TGTGCCAGCAGCGCGCGCCCGGACAGGGGCAGGGCTAATTCACCCCTCCACTTT; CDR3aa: CASSARPDRGRANSPLHF
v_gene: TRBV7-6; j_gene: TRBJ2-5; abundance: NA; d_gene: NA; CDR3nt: TGTGCCAGCAGCCAAGAAGCAGGGATGGAGACCCAGTACTTC; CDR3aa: CASSQEAGMETQYF
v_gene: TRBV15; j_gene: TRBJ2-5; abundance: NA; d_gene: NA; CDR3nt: TGTGCCACCAGCACCGGATGGGAGACCCAGTACTTC; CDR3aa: CATSTGWETQYF
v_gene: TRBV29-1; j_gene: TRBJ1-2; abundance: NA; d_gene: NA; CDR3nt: TGCAGCAGTGGGATCGGGGGGAACTATGGCTACACCTTC; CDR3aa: CSSGIGGNYGYTF
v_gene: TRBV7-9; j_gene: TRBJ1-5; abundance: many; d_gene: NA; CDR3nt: TGTGCCAGCAGCTTAGTTGGGGCAATCGATCAGCCCCAGCATTTT; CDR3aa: CASSLVGAIDQPQHF
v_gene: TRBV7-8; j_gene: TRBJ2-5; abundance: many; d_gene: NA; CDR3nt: TGTGCCAGCAGCCCCAGGGCTCAGACCCAGTACTTC; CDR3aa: CASSPRAQTQYF
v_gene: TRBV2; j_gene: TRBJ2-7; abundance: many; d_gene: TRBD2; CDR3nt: TGTGCCAGCAGTTTAGCGGGAGTAGGCTACGAGCAGTACTTC; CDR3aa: CASSLAGVGYEQYF
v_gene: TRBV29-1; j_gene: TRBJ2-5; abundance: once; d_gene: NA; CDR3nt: TGCAGCGTTGTCGGAGGAGTTCGGGAGACCCAGTACTTC; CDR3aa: CSVVGGVRETQYF
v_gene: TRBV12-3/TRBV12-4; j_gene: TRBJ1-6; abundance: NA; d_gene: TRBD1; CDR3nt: TGTGCCAGCAGTTACCGACGGGACAGGGCTAATTCACCCCTCCACTTT; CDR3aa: CASSYRRDRANSPLHF
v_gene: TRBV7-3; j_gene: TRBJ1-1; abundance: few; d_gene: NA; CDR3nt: TGTGCCAGCAGCCCCGGCCCACTCATGAACACTGAAGCTTTCTTT; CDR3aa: CASSPGPLMNTEAFF
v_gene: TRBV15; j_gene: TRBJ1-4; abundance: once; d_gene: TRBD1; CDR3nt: TGTGCCACCAGCATATGGGACAGGGGATGGTTGTTTTTT; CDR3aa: CATSIWDRGWLFF
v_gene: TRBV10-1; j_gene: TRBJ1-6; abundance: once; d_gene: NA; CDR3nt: TGCGCCAGCAGTGAGAGAGAGGATTCACCCCCCCACTTT; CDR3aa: CASSEREDSPPHF
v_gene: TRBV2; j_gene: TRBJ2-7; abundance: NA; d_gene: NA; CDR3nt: TGTGCCACGAAAATTCAGGGCATACGCTACGAGCAGTACTTC; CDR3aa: CATKIQGIRYEQYF
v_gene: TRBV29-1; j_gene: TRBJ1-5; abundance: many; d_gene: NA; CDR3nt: TGCAGCGTTCAGGGCTATAGCAATCAGCCCCAGCATTTT; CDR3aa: CSVQGYSNQPQHF
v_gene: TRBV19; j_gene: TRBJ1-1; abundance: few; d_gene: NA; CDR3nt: TGTGCCAGTAGTATGGGAGCAGGGAACACTGAAGCTTTCTTT; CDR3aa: CASSMGAGNTEAFF
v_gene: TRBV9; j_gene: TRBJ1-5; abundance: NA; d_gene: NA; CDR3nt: TGTGCCAGCAGCGTGACCAGTCAGGATCAGCCCCAGCATTTT; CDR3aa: CASSVTSQDQPQHF
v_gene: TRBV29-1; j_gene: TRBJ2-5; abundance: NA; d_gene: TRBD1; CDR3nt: TGCAGCACCGGGACAGGGGAGGTGGAGACCCAGTACTTC; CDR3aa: CSTGTGEVETQYF
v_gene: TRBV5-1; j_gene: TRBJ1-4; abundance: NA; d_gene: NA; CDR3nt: TGCGCCAGCAGCTTGGAGGTCGGGGATGAAAAACTGTTTTTT; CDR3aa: CASSLEVGDEKLFF